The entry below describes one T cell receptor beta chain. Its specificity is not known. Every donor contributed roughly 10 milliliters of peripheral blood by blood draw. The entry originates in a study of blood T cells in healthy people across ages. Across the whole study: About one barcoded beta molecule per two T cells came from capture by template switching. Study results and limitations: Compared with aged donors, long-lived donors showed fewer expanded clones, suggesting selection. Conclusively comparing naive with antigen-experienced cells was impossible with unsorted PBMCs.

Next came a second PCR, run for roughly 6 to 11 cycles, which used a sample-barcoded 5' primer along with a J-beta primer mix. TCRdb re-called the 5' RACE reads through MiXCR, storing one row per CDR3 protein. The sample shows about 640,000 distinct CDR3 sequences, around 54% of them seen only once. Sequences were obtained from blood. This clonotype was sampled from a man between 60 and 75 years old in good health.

The CDR3 DNA follows: TGTGCCATCAGTGAGTCTATGACAGGGAGCTCCTACGAGCAGTACTTC. Amino acid sequence: CAISESMTGSSYEQYF. The V gene is TRBV10-3, the J gene TRBJ2-7; TRBD1 matches 7 bases. The CDR3 is 16 residues long. With 0 bases clipped from V and 0 bases from J, the junction kept 5 bases outside the gene matches. Germline V gene lookup returns CDR1 ENHRY and CDR2 SYGVKD.